Listed below are T cell receptor beta chains from one sample, sequenced in a study of cytomegalovirus exposure and HLA in healthy donors. Data came from immunoSEQ multiplex PCR; TCRdb stores just in-frame clones and leaves some out. This table holds about 150,000 clones, around 88% found once. The specimen sequenced was PBMCs. All receptors derive from a young woman in good health and CMV-seronegative. CDR3s include the opening cysteine and the closing phenylalanine or tryptophan. A D gene is named only where the DNA matches it firmly.

v_call	d_call	j_call	cdr3_length	cdr3_nt	cdr3_aa
TRBV19	NA	TRBJ1-4	15	TGTGCCAGTAGGGCATACAGGGTAGGCCAGGAAAAACTGTTTTTT	CASRAYRVGQEKLFF
TRBV7-2	TRBD2	TRBJ2-3	19	TGTGCCAGCAGCTCGCCGCGCCGACCGGGACTAGCGGGACCAGATACGCAGTATTTT	CASSSPRRPGLAGPDTQYF
TRBV5-6	TRBD1	TRBJ1-3	18	TGTGCCAGCAGCTTGGATGGGCCCGGGACAGGCTACGAAAACACCATATATTTT	CASSLDGPGTGYENTIYF
TRBV4-2	NA	TRBJ2-1	14	TGTGCCAGCAGCCAAGAATTTGGAGCCGGGGAGCAGTTCTTC	CASSQEFGAGEQFF
TRBV6-5	NA	TRBJ1-2	13	TGTGCCAGCAGTTCCGGGGTCTCCTATGGCTACACCTTC	CASSSGVSYGYTF
TRBV4-1	TRBD1	TRBJ1-2	15	TGCGCCAGCAGCCGGACAGGGTCCAGTTCATATGGCTACACCTTC	CASSRTGSSSYGYTF
TRBV6-6	TRBD1	TRBJ2-4	15	TGTGCCAGCAGTTACCAGAGGGACAGAGAGAGCATTCAGTACTTC	CASSYQRDRESIQYF
TRBV7-9	NA	TRBJ2-5	14	TGTTCCAGCAGCTCGCCTCAGGTACAAGAGACCCAGTACTTC	CSSSSPQVQETQYF
TRBV5-1	NA	TRBJ2-3	16	TGCGCCAGCAGCTCACAACCCCCCGGGACTACAGATACGCAGTATTTT	CASSSQPPGTTDTQYF
TRBV7-9	NA	TRBJ2-7	13	TGTGCCAGCAGCCCAGGGATACTTTACGAGCAGTACTTC	CASSPGILYEQYF
TRBV7-9	TRBD1	TRBJ1-4	17	TGTGCCAGCAGCTTTTCCCCCACAGGGGTAGGAAGGGAAAAACTGTTTTTT	CASSFSPTGVGREKLFF
TRBV19	TRBD1	TRBJ1-2	18	TGTGCCAGTAGTATACTGGGACAGCTAGGAACCCCTAACTATGGCTACACCTTC	CASSILGQLGTPNYGYTF
TRBV9	NA	TRBJ2-3	16	TGTGCCAGCAGCCGCCCCGGGACTCCCCTCGCAGATACGCAGTATTTT	CASSRPGTPLADTQYF
TRBV19	TRBD1	TRBJ1-2	17	TGTGCCAGTAAGGCGAGAGGAGGGACAGGGCAATACTATGGCTACACCTTC	CASKARGGTGQYYGYTF
TRBV28	NA	TRBJ2-2	16	TGTGCCAGCAGCCCCACAGAGTACGGGAGCACCGGGGAGCTGTTTTTT	CASSPTEYGSTGELFF
TRBV4-1	TRBD1	TRBJ2-7	14	TGCGCCAGCAGCCACCCCGGGACAGCTTACGAGCAGTACTTC	CASSHPGTAYEQYF
TRBV5-8	NA	TRBJ2-3	16	TGTGCCAGCAGCTTGCCCGACTACTCCCTCACAGATACGCAGTATTTT	CASSLPDYSLTDTQYF